The rows below give T cell receptor beta chains drawn from one sample of a study of T cell responses to AZD1222 COVID-19 vaccine. Profiled with immunoSEQ multiplex PCR; TCRdb holds only in-frame clones, not every one. The profile shows tens of thousands of clones, approximately 91% of them singletons. The input for sequencing was peripheral blood, taken on day 0 of AZD1222 vaccination. The receptors were sampled from an adult in good health. Both conserved end residues are part of each CDR3. The D gene is left open where the match is weak. Only part of the rows carry a size: once, few, many, or a class if the clone is expanded.

V: TRBV5-1
J: TRBJ1-4
D: TRBD1
size: NA
DNA: TGCGCCAGCAGCCCGAGGACAGGGGGTGGTGAAAAACTGTTTTTT
CDR3: CASSPRTGGGEKLFF

V: TRBV5-1
J: TRBJ2-1
D: TRBD2
size: NA
DNA: TGCGCCAGCGGAAATAGCGGGGGGGCGTACAATGAGCAGTTCTTC
CDR3: CASGNSGGAYNEQFF

V: TRBV5-5
J: TRBJ1-1
D: NA
size: NA
DNA: TGTGCCAGCAGCCCAAGACCGCGGCACACTGAAGCTTTCTTT
CDR3: CASSPRPRHTEAFF

V: TRBV15
J: TRBJ1-2
D: NA
size: NA
DNA: TGTGCCACCAGCAGAGATCGCCGTGGCTGGGAGGATGGCTACACCTTC
CDR3: CATSRDRRGWEDGYTF

V: TRBV4-3
J: TRBJ1-1
D: NA
size: once
DNA: TGCGCCAGCAGCCAGAGGGGGGTAAACACTGAAGCTTTCTTT
CDR3: CASSQRGVNTEAFF

V: TRBV10-3
J: TRBJ1-1
D: NA
size: NA
DNA: TGTGCCATCAGTGAGGAGGGGAGGAGGAACACTGAAGCTTTCTTT
CDR3: CAISEEGRRNTEAFF

V: TRBV5-4
J: TRBJ1-4
D: NA
size: once
DNA: TGTGCCAGCAGCTTCGGGGGGTTGACTAATGAAAAACTGTTTTTT
CDR3: CASSFGGLTNEKLFF

V: TRBV18
J: TRBJ2-2
D: NA
size: once
DNA: TGTGCCAGCTCACAGGCAGGGAGAACCGGGGAGCTGTTTTTT
CDR3: CASSQAGRTGELFF

V: TRBV6-1
J: TRBJ1-5
D: NA
size: NA
DNA: TGTGCCAGCAGTGACAGGGGCTTTCTAGGGCCCCAGCATTTT
CDR3: CASSDRGFLGPQHF

V: TRBV15
J: TRBJ2-3
D: NA
size: NA
DNA: TGTGCCACCAGCAGAGGGACTGACACTAGCACAGATACGCAGTATTTT
CDR3: CATSRGTDTSTDTQYF

V: TRBV6-5
J: TRBJ1-3
D: NA
size: NA
DNA: TGTGCCAGCAGGGGACCCACCCGGTCAGGAAACACCATATATTTT
CDR3: CASRGPTRSGNTIYF

V: TRBV6-2/TRBV6-3
J: TRBJ1-5
D: NA
size: NA
DNA: TGTGCCAGCAGTTTTGGAGGGCCCAATCAGCCCCAGCATTTT
CDR3: CASSFGGPNQPQHF

V: TRBV7-2
J: TRBJ1-2
D: NA
size: NA
DNA: TGTGCCAGCAGCCCCAAGGGTGGGGAAAACTATGGCTACACCTTC
CDR3: CASSPKGGENYGYTF

V: TRBV5-1
J: TRBJ2-5
D: NA
size: NA
DNA: TGCGCCAGCAGCTTGTCCCAGTCCCCGGCAGAGACCCAGTACTTC
CDR3: CASSLSQSPAETQYF

V: TRBV11-3
J: TRBJ2-1
D: TRBD1
size: few
DNA: TGTGCCAGCAGCTTTGGGACAGGGAACAATGAGCAGTTCTTC
CDR3: CASSFGTGNNEQFF

V: TRBV5-1
J: TRBJ2-3
D: TRBD2
size: NA
DNA: TGCGCCAGCAGCTTGGATCCCCCCCGGGGGGGCAAGGATACGCAGTATTTT
CDR3: CASSLDPPRGGKDTQYF

V: TRBV11-3
J: TRBJ1-2
D: NA
size: few
DNA: TGTGCCAGCAGCTTTGGGGGGCTCGGCTACACCTTC
CDR3: CASSFGGLGYTF

V: TRBV28
J: TRBJ1-2
D: NA
size: NA
DNA: TGTGCCAGCAGTTTGCAACGGTATGGCTACACCTTC
CDR3: CASSLQRYGYTF

V: TRBV19
J: TRBJ2-1
D: NA
size: NA
DNA: TGTGCCAGTAGTATCTCAGTAGGTGAAGGGAGCCTTGAGCAGTTCTTC
CDR3: CASSISVGEGSLEQFF

V: TRBV27
J: TRBJ1-2
D: NA
size: NA
DNA: TGTGCCAGCAGTTCAGCAGGGGTAGCCTATGGCTACACCTTC
CDR3: CASSSAGVAYGYTF

V: TRBV11-1
J: TRBJ2-1
D: TRBD1
size: NA
DNA: TGTGCCAGCAGCAACGACAGGGGGCAGGAGTTCTTC
CDR3: CASSNDRGQEFF

V: TRBV4-2
J: TRBJ2-5
D: TRBD2
size: NA
DNA: TGTGCCAGCAGCCATCAAAGAGGGAGGACTAGCGGACAAGAGACCCAGTACTTC
CDR3: CASSHQRGRTSGQETQYF

V: TRBV6-2/TRBV6-3
J: TRBJ1-1
D: NA
size: NA
DNA: TGTGCCAGCAGTACCGGCCGACAGTGGGGGTACACTGAAGCTTTCTTT
CDR3: CASSTGRQWGYTEAFF

V: TRBV2
J: TRBJ1-5
D: NA
size: NA
DNA: TGTGCCAGCAGTTCTTATAGCAATCAGCCCCAGCATTTT
CDR3: CASSSYSNQPQHF

V: TRBV7-8
J: TRBJ1-5
D: NA
size: once
DNA: TGTGCCAGCAGCTCCATGGGGAAAGGGGATAGCAATCAGCCCCAGCATTTT
CDR3: CASSSMGKGDSNQPQHF

V: TRBV28
J: TRBJ1-5
D: NA
size: NA
DNA: TGTGCCAGCAGTGTAACAGGGCGGCCCCAGCATTTT
CDR3: CASSVTGRPQHF

V: TRBV28
J: TRBJ1-3
D: NA
size: NA
DNA: TGTGCCAGCCTTAGCACGATCTACTATACCGGCGGGGCAACGGGAAACACCATATATTTT
CDR3: CASLSTIYYTGGATGNTIYF

V: TRBV4-2
J: TRBJ1-5
D: TRBD1
size: NA
DNA: TGTGCCAGCAGCCCCCGACAGGGGGAAAGCAATCAGCCCCAGCATTTT
CDR3: CASSPRQGESNQPQHF

V: TRBV7-2
J: TRBJ1-5
D: NA
size: NA
DNA: TGTGCCAGCAGCTTAGAATTGGCAGGTTATAGCAATCAGCCCCAGCATTTT
CDR3: CASSLELAGYSNQPQHF

V: TRBV18
J: TRBJ2-3
D: TRBD2
size: NA
DNA: TGTGCCAGCTCACCACGCGCTAGCGGGGGCTATAGCACAGATACGCAGTATTTT
CDR3: CASSPRASGGYSTDTQYF

V: TRBV20-1
J: TRBJ1-5
D: TRBD1
size: few
DNA: TGCAGTGCTAGTATCAGGGGGCGAATTAACAATCAGCCCCAGCATTTT
CDR3: CSASIRGRINNQPQHF

V: TRBV12-3/TRBV12-4
J: TRBJ1-5
D: NA
size: NA
DNA: TGTGCCAGCAGTTTAGTGGGTCAGCCCCAGCATTTT
CDR3: CASSLVGQPQHF

V: TRBV7-8
J: TRBJ1-1
D: NA
size: NA
DNA: TGTGCCTGCCGAGGGTTGAACACTGAAGCTTTCTTT
CDR3: CACRGLNTEAFF

V: TRBV19
J: TRBJ1-2
D: TRBD1
size: NA
DNA: TGTGCCAGTAGCCCACCCGGGACAGTACTAAAGGGCTACACCTTC
CDR3: CASSPPGTVLKGYTF

V: TRBV9
J: TRBJ1-6
D: NA
size: few
DNA: TGTGCCAGCAGCGCCGGACAGTATAATTCACCCCTCCACTTT
CDR3: CASSAGQYNSPLHF

V: TRBV19
J: TRBJ1-1
D: TRBD1
size: NA
DNA: TGTGCCAGTAGATGGGCCCTTAGACAGGGGGCTAATAACACTGAAGCTTTCTTT
CDR3: CASRWALRQGANNTEAFF

V: TRBV7-3
J: TRBJ1-2
D: NA
size: NA
DNA: TGTGCCAGCAGCTTAATGGGGACCAGCGACGGCTACACCTTC
CDR3: CASSLMGTSDGYTF

V: TRBV7-2
J: TRBJ2-7
D: TRBD1
size: NA
DNA: TGTGCCAGCAGCTTAGTCCAGGGGGACATCTACGAGCAGTACTTC
CDR3: CASSLVQGDIYEQYF

V: TRBV3-1/TRBV3-2
J: TRBJ1-2
D: NA
size: NA
DNA: TGTGCCAGCAGCCAAGACGACTCCGGGGCCTATGGCTACACCTTC
CDR3: CASSQDDSGAYGYTF

V: TRBV27
J: TRBJ1-5
D: NA
size: NA
DNA: TGTGCCAGCAGTTTATCAATGGGGGATCAGCCCCAGCATTTT
CDR3: CASSLSMGDQPQHF

V: TRBV3-1/TRBV3-2
J: TRBJ1-2
D: NA
size: NA
DNA: TGTGCCAGCAGCCAATCGCTGAGAACTAACTATGGCTACACCTTC
CDR3: CASSQSLRTNYGYTF

V: TRBV25-1
J: TRBJ2-7
D: NA
size: NA
DNA: TGTGCCAGCAGTGAAGGGGTCACATCCTACGAGCAGTACTTC
CDR3: CASSEGVTSYEQYF

V: TRBV23-1
J: TRBJ2-1
D: NA
size: NA
DNA: TGCGCCAGCAGTCAAAAATCTTTACGGGTTCAGGAGAGCTCCTACAATGAGCAGTTCTTC
CDR3: CASSQKSLRVQESSYNEQFF

V: TRBV7-2
J: TRBJ2-7
D: NA
size: once
DNA: TGTGCCAGCAGCTATGCCGGGACCGGAAGCTACGAGCAGTACTTC
CDR3: CASSYAGTGSYEQYF

V: TRBV5-3
J: TRBJ2-7
D: TRBD1
size: NA
DNA: TGTGCCAGAAGCAAAGGGGGCGGTTGGCAGCCCTCCTACGAGCAGTACTTC
CDR3: CARSKGGGWQPSYEQYF

V: TRBV12-3/TRBV12-4
J: TRBJ2-7
D: NA
size: NA
DNA: TGTGCCAGCAGTTTAGTATTCGGGGAGCAGTACTTC
CDR3: CASSLVFGEQYF

V: TRBV5-1
J: TRBJ2-7
D: TRBD1
size: NA
DNA: TGCGCCAGCAGCTCGACAGGGCTCTTATACGACGAGCAGTACTTC
CDR3: CASSSTGLLYDEQYF

V: TRBV5-6
J: TRBJ1-2
D: NA
size: NA
DNA: TGTGCCAGCAGCTTGGCCGAGGAGAACTATGGCTACACCTTC
CDR3: CASSLAEENYGYTF

V: TRBV29-1
J: TRBJ2-7
D: NA
size: NA
DNA: TGCAGCGTGATACGGTCCTACGAGCAGTACTTC
CDR3: CSVIRSYEQYF

V: TRBV10-3
J: TRBJ2-1
D: TRBD1
size: NA
DNA: TGTGCCACCGGGAGGGGACAGGGGACCAATGAGCAGTTCTTC
CDR3: CATGRGQGTNEQFF

V: TRBV4-3
J: TRBJ2-1
D: TRBD2
size: NA
DNA: TGCGCCAGCAGCCAACCTAGCGGGGGGGTTAATGAGCAGTTCTTC
CDR3: CASSQPSGGVNEQFF

V: TRBV4-1
J: TRBJ1-2
D: NA
size: NA
DNA: TGCGCCAGCAGCCACCGGGAGCGGGAAGGCTACACCTTC
CDR3: CASSHREREGYTF

V: TRBV6-5
J: TRBJ2-5
D: TRBD1
size: NA
DNA: TGTGCCAGCAGCCGAGACAGGGGAGGAGAGACCCAGTACTTC
CDR3: CASSRDRGGETQYF